This TCR beta chain stems from a study of T-cell memory formation after mild COVID-19. In this sample, this clonotype turned up a few times. Its antigen is unknown. J was trimmed by 3 bases and V by 10 bases; bases with no gene match: 29. The CDR3 consists of 20 residues. From germline, CDR1 is SEHNR and CDR2 FQNEAQ (reference sequence). TCRdb reprocessed the 5' RACE reads with MiXCR, giving one entry per CDR3 protein. The sample includes about 140,000 distinct CDR3 sequences, almost 25% of them seen just once. Notes on the study in general: Among clones peaking at day 37 in the second wave, SARS-CoV-2 specificity remained unconfirmed.

V usage is TRBV7-9 and J usage is TRBJ1-1, with 7 bases that match TRBD1. This TCR came from an adult woman who had mild COVID-19 (a few samples of this study predate the infection). Cell type and time point are not known. Sequencing was performed on PBMCs or a T cell subset sorted from them (not recorded which). The CDR3 DNA is TGTGCCACCACCTCGGGGCCACAGAATAGACAGGGAAGGGGAGACACTGAAGCTTTCTTT. Amino acids: CATTSGPQNRQGRGDTEAFF.